These 13 T cell receptor beta chains came from one sample sequenced in a study of regulatory T cells in long-lasting Graves disease. Time point described: newly diagnosed GD, antithyroid drugs for less than 3 months. From PBMCs, RNA was extracted and then used to make the TCR library. Arm-PCR of CDR3 regions and iRepertoire HTBI primers were the basis on which TCR beta libraries were built. TCRdb re-called the multiplex PCR reads through MiXCR, storing one row per CDR3 protein. The data show more than 300,000 distinct CDR3 sequences, 15% to 19% seen once. Here the sequenced sample was peripheral blood mononuclear cells (PBMCs), taken at new diagnosis, from a patient treated with antithyroid drugs. These receptors were obtained from a female donor with Graves disease.

This clonotype came up many times. The chain combines TRBV5-1 with TRBJ1-1; no firm D call. The CDR3 covers 15 residues. The V end lost 0 bases, the J end lost 0 bases, and 9 bases lay between the germline ends. CDR1 and CDR2 from the germline V gene are SGHRS and YFSETQ. CDR3 in amino acids: CASSLVVFVNTEAFF. In DNA form, the CDR3 reads TGCGCCAGCAGCTTGGTGGTCTTCGTGAACACTGAAGCTTTCTTT.

The sample holds a few counts of this clonotype. The rearrangement links TRBV9 to TRBJ2-3; a possible D gene is TRBD1 (6 bases). The length of the CDR3 is 15 residues. The V end lost 0 bases, the J end lost 0 bases, and 8 bases lay between the germline ends. CDR1 is SGDLS and CDR2 is YYNGEE in the germline V gene. In DNA, the CDR3 is TGTGCCAGCAGCGTAGTGGGGGCCAGCACAGATACGCAGTATTTT. It translates to CASSVVGASTDTQYF.

The CDR3 here is CASSPSSRWEQFF. CDR3 DNA: TGCGCCAGCAGTCCAAGTAGTAGGTGGGAGCAGTTCTTC. The rearrangement uses TRBV4-3 and TRBJ2-1; unclear D gene. Per the germline V gene, CDR1 is LGHNA and CDR2 is YSLEER. There are 13 residues in the CDR3. V dropped 6 bases and J dropped 10 bases, with 16 bases sitting between them.

On this clonotype: This could be a read error, since a much larger clone is one nucleotide away. This chain connects TRBV3-1 to TRBJ2-5, with TRBD2 matching over 10 bases. This CDR3 region has 17 residues. V was pared by 1 base and J by 11 bases, with 16 bases of the junction left unmatched. Germline V gene sequence: CDR1 LGHDT, CDR2 YNNKEL (reference sequence). For the CDR3, the DNA is TGTGCCAGCAGCCAAGGGGGACTAGCGCGTTCCTACAATGAGCAGTACTTC. Translating gives CASSQGGLARSYNEQYF.

This clonotype has at least ten counts. The chain uses TRBV28 and TRBJ1-1; D unclear. V was trimmed by 6 bases and J by 4 bases, leaving 15 bases between them. CDR3 length: 14 residues. The germline V gene encodes CDR1 MDHEN and CDR2 SYDVKM. CDR3 in amino acids: CASSLRERVTEAFF. The CDR3 nucleotides are TGTGCCAGCAGCCTCCGAGAAAGGGTCACTGAAGCTTTCTTT.

This clonotype was detected ten times or more. The rearrangement links TRBV27 to TRBJ2-3, with TRBD2 matching 11 bases. The ends lost 5 bases at V and 5 bases at J; junction bases unmatched: 6. The germline V gene has CDR1 MNHEY and CDR2 SMNVEV (reference sequence). The CDR3 totals 15 residues. DNA for the CDR3: TGTGCCAGCAGTCGGTCTAGCGGGAGGATAGATACGCAGTATTTT. Translated: CASSRSSGRIDTQYF.

The table lists this clonotype with many counts. The chain uses TRBV29-1 and TRBJ1-4; TRBD1 is a possible D gene (5 bases). This CDR3 is built from 15 residues. The V end was cut by 1 base, the J end by 2 bases, with 11 bases between. CDR1 and CDR2 (germline): SQVTM, ANQGSEA. For the CDR3, the DNA is TGCAGCGTTGAAGTTAAGGGGACGACTAATGAAAAACTGTTTTTT. As protein: CSVEVKGTTNEKLFF.

This clonotype was counted ten times or more. The CDR3: CASSQGGGAEAFF. CDR3 nucleotides: TGTGCCAGCAGCCAAGGAGGGGGCGCTGAAGCTTTCTTT. The rearrangement joins TRBV3-1 to TRBJ1-1; the match to TRBD1 covers 7 bases. The CDR3 runs to 13 residues. V gave up 1 base and J gave up 6 bases; unmatched junction bases: 2. From germline, CDR1 is LGHDT and CDR2 YNNKEL (reference sequence).

This chain links TRBV2 with TRBJ2-5; 11 bases line up with TRBD2. Losses at the gene ends were 11 bases for V and 2 bases for J; bases not matched to a gene: 7. The CDR3 is 14 residues long. Germline assignment: CDR1 SNHLY and CDR2 FYNNEI. CDR3 nucleotide sequence: TGTGCCGCTAAACTAGCGGGAGCTCAAGAGACCCAGTACTTC. Translated, it gives CAAKLAGAQETQYF.

This chain links TRBV20-1 with TRBJ2-7; D not resolved. The CDR3 length is 14 residues. Trimming stripped 0 bases from V and 5 bases from J, with 14 bases between. Germline lookup yields CDR1 DFQATT and CDR2 SNEGSKA (reference sequence). In DNA, the CDR3 is TGCAGTGCTAGAGATTTGAGCTCGGTGAACGAGCAGTACTTC. This translates into CSARDLSSVNEQYF.

J is TRBJ2-1 and V is TRBV19; 8 nucleotides align to TRBD1. Germline CDR1 LNHDA, CDR2 SQIVND (reference sequence). J gave up 8 bases and V 6 bases, and 15 bases lay outside the gene matches. The CDR3 is made up of 16 amino acids. The CDR3 DNA reads as TGTGCCAGTAGCACCACAGGGGGAAGCAAAAATCATGAGCAGTTCTTC. Translation gives CASSTTGGSKNHEQFF.

This clonotype was found many times. V usage is TRBV6-1 and J usage is TRBJ2-7; TRBD1 agrees at 12 bases. The CDR3 loop spans 17 amino acids. Germline CDR1 reads MNHNS; CDR2 reads SASEGT. V was clipped by 4 bases and J by 2 bases; unmatched bases: 9. In nucleotides, the CDR3 is TGTGCCAGCAGTGGCCGGGACAGGGGGCTTCTTACCTACGAGCAGTACTTC. Amino acid sequence: CASSGRDRGLLTYEQYF.

This clonotype was counted ten times or more. This chain connects TRBV6-2 or TRBV6-3 to TRBJ1-1; D ambiguous. This CDR3 spans 17 amino acids. Germline V gives CDR1 MNHEY, CDR2 SVGEGT. V lost 7 bases and J 3 bases, leaving 24 bases between the germline ends. Here the CDR3 reads CASKHRAATRRDTEAFF. Here the CDR3 DNA reads TGTGCCAGCAAACATCGGGCAGCCACTAGACGGGACACTGAAGCTTTCTTT.